This is a list of T cell receptor beta chains from one sample in a study of OX40 agonist ivuxolimab in advanced cancers. Some clones are missing from TCRdb's copy, which holds only in-frame ones; the method was immunoSEQ multiplex PCR. Of 23,000 or so clones in the sample, 80% to 90% were seen once. The sample in question was CD4+ or CD8+ T cells sorted from blood, obtained in a trial of the OX40 agonist ivuxolimab. These receptors all come from an adult with an advanced solid tumor such as melanoma, head and neck, liver or kidney cancer. Each CDR3 is given with its conserved first and last residue. D genes are given only for firm matches. The listing skips clone size in some rows; elsewhere it reads once, few, many or a size class.

clone_size: .
d_call: TRBD2
cdr3_length: 17
v_call: TRBV7-9
j_call: TRBJ2-1
cdr3_nt: TGTGCCAGCAGCCGTAAACGACTAGCGGCCACTGGCGATGAGCAGTTCTTC
cdr3_aa: CASSRKRLAATGDEQFF

clone_size: .
d_call: .
cdr3_length: 13
v_call: TRBV5-1
j_call: TRBJ2-7
cdr3_nt: TGCGCCAGCAGCTTGGCAAGGGTGGACGAGCAGTACTTC
cdr3_aa: CASSLARVDEQYF

clone_size: .
d_call: .
cdr3_length: 13
v_call: TRBV28
j_call: TRBJ2-7
cdr3_nt: TGTGCCAGCAGCAGCAGGTCCTCCTACGAGCAGTACTTC
cdr3_aa: CASSSRSSYEQYF

clone_size: .
d_call: .
cdr3_length: 12
v_call: TRBV7-9
j_call: TRBJ2-5
cdr3_nt: TGTGCCAGCAGAACCGGCCAAGAGACCCAGTACTTC
cdr3_aa: CASRTGQETQYF

clone_size: .
d_call: .
cdr3_length: 15
v_call: TRBV7-9
j_call: TRBJ1-1
cdr3_nt: TGTGCCAGCAGCCCCGACCCAGTAACAAAAACTGAAGCTTTCTTT
cdr3_aa: CASSPDPVTKTEAFF

clone_size: .
d_call: TRBD2
cdr3_length: 16
v_call: TRBV5-1
j_call: TRBJ2-1
cdr3_nt: TGCGCCAGCAGCGTTGGGACTAGCGGGAGCTACAATGAGCAGTTCTTC
cdr3_aa: CASSVGTSGSYNEQFF

clone_size: once
d_call: .
cdr3_length: 19
v_call: TRBV9
j_call: TRBJ1-2
cdr3_nt: TGTGCCAGCAGCGTAGGGAACTTTATCGGGGGGGCGCCCGGCTATGGCTACACCTTC
cdr3_aa: CASSVGNFIGGAPGYGYTF

clone_size: .
d_call: .
cdr3_length: 13
v_call: TRBV29-1
j_call: TRBJ2-2
cdr3_nt: TGCAGCGTTGAAGGAGGGCGAACCGGGGAGCTGTTTTTT
cdr3_aa: CSVEGGRTGELFF

clone_size: .
d_call: .
cdr3_length: 12
v_call: TRBV7-6
j_call: TRBJ1-1
cdr3_nt: TGTGCCAGCAGCCTTATGAACACTGAAGCTTTCTTT
cdr3_aa: CASSLMNTEAFF

clone_size: .
d_call: .
cdr3_length: 15
v_call: TRBV4-1
j_call: TRBJ2-1
cdr3_nt: TGCGCCAGCAGCCAATTACCGGGACTCGACAATGAGCAGTTCTTC
cdr3_aa: CASSQLPGLDNEQFF

clone_size: .
d_call: TRBD1
cdr3_length: 17
v_call: TRBV19
j_call: TRBJ1-1
cdr3_nt: TGTGCCAGTAGTACTCTGGGACAGGGGGCGGAGGACACTGAAGCTTTCTTT
cdr3_aa: CASSTLGQGAEDTEAFF

clone_size: .
d_call: .
cdr3_length: 13
v_call: TRBV27
j_call: TRBJ1-2
cdr3_nt: TGTGCCAGCAGCCCAGCTGGGGGGCAGGGCTACACCTTC
cdr3_aa: CASSPAGGQGYTF

clone_size: .
d_call: .
cdr3_length: 13
v_call: TRBV7-9
j_call: TRBJ1-5
cdr3_nt: TGTGCCAGCAGCCCGGAGGGCACCCAGCCCCAGCATTTT
cdr3_aa: CASSPEGTQPQHF

clone_size: .
d_call: .
cdr3_length: 14
v_call: TRBV9
j_call: TRBJ2-7
cdr3_nt: TGTGCCAGCAGCGAGGGGGTAGGGGCCTACGAGCAGTACTTC
cdr3_aa: CASSEGVGAYEQYF

clone_size: .
d_call: .
cdr3_length: 13
v_call: TRBV13
j_call: TRBJ2-2
cdr3_nt: TGTGCCAGCAGCCCTAGCGATACCGGGGAGCTGTTTTTT
cdr3_aa: CASSPSDTGELFF

clone_size: .
d_call: TRBD2
cdr3_length: 14
v_call: TRBV6-5
j_call: TRBJ2-1
cdr3_nt: TGTGCCAGCGGAGTGAGCGGGAGAGGCAATGAGCAGTTCTTC
cdr3_aa: CASGVSGRGNEQFF

clone_size: .
d_call: TRBD1
cdr3_length: 16
v_call: TRBV10-2
j_call: TRBJ2-5
cdr3_nt: TGCGCCAGCAGTGGTAGACCGGGACAGGGGTTGGAGACCCAGTACTTC
cdr3_aa: CASSGRPGQGLETQYF

clone_size: .
d_call: TRBD2
cdr3_length: 13
v_call: TRBV7-9
j_call: TRBJ2-7
cdr3_nt: TGTGCCAGCAGCCCGGTGGGGGGGTGGGAGCAGTACTTC
cdr3_aa: CASSPVGGWEQYF

clone_size: .
d_call: .
cdr3_length: 11
v_call: TRBV7-7
j_call: TRBJ2-7
cdr3_nt: TGTGCTAGCAGCGACGGGTTCGAGCAGTACTTC
cdr3_aa: CASSDGFEQYF

clone_size: .
d_call: TRBD1
cdr3_length: 12
v_call: TRBV29-1
j_call: TRBJ1-2
cdr3_nt: TGCAGCGTCGGACAGGGTGCCTATGGCTACACCTTC
cdr3_aa: CSVGQGAYGYTF

clone_size: .
d_call: .
cdr3_length: 14
v_call: TRBV9
j_call: TRBJ2-5
cdr3_nt: TGTGCCAGCAGCGTAGGTAGCGGCCAAGAGACCCAGTACTTC
cdr3_aa: CASSVGSGQETQYF

clone_size: few
d_call: .
cdr3_length: 12
v_call: TRBV7-9
j_call: TRBJ1-1
cdr3_nt: TGTGCCAGCAGCTTAGGGGTCACTGAAGCTTTCTTT
cdr3_aa: CASSLGVTEAFF

clone_size: .
d_call: TRBD1
cdr3_length: 13
v_call: TRBV5-6
j_call: TRBJ2-7
cdr3_nt: TGTGCCAGCAGAGACGACAGGGAGTACGAGCAGTACTTC
cdr3_aa: CASRDDREYEQYF

clone_size: .
d_call: TRBD2
cdr3_length: 15
v_call: TRBV11-2
j_call: TRBJ2-1
cdr3_nt: TGTGCCAGCAGCTCGACGGGACTAGGGATCAATGAGCAGTTCTTC
cdr3_aa: CASSSTGLGINEQFF

clone_size: .
d_call: .
cdr3_length: 14
v_call: TRBV27
j_call: TRBJ1-5
cdr3_nt: TGTGCCAGCAGTTTATCGAGCGTAATAAGGGCCCAGCATTTT
cdr3_aa: CASSLSSVIRAQHF

clone_size: .
d_call: .
cdr3_length: 15
v_call: TRBV7-3
j_call: TRBJ2-7
cdr3_nt: TGTGCCAGCAGCTTAGATGGATCAAAAACCCTCGAGCAGTACTTC
cdr3_aa: CASSLDGSKTLEQYF

clone_size: .
d_call: TRBD1
cdr3_length: 13
v_call: TRBV10-3
j_call: TRBJ2-7
cdr3_nt: TGTGCCATCAGCGGGACAGCGATGAGGGAGCAGTACTTC
cdr3_aa: CAISGTAMREQYF

clone_size: .
d_call: TRBD2
cdr3_length: 17
v_call: TRBV25-1
j_call: TRBJ2-3
cdr3_nt: TGTGCCAGCAGTGAAGGAGAAGCGGGGGTAAGCACAGATACGCAGTATTTT
cdr3_aa: CASSEGEAGVSTDTQYF

clone_size: .
d_call: .
cdr3_length: 13
v_call: TRBV27
j_call: TRBJ2-6
cdr3_nt: TGTGCCAGCAGTAACTCTGGGGCCAACGTCCTGACTTTC
cdr3_aa: CASSNSGANVLTF

clone_size: once
d_call: .
cdr3_length: 15
v_call: TRBV19
j_call: TRBJ2-1
cdr3_nt: TGTGCCAGTAGTATCCAGGGAAGCTCCTACAATGAGCAGTTCTTC
cdr3_aa: CASSIQGSSYNEQFF

clone_size: .
d_call: .
cdr3_length: 15
v_call: TRBV6-5
j_call: TRBJ2-3
cdr3_nt: TGTGCCAGCAGTTACGAAGGTGCTAGCACAGATACGCAGTATTTT
cdr3_aa: CASSYEGASTDTQYF

clone_size: .
d_call: .
cdr3_length: 14
v_call: TRBV13
j_call: TRBJ1-6
cdr3_nt: TGTGCCAGCAGCCCCCAGGGGAATAATTCACCCCTCCACTTT
cdr3_aa: CASSPQGNNSPLHF

clone_size: .
d_call: .
cdr3_length: 17
v_call: TRBV2
j_call: TRBJ2-1
cdr3_nt: TGTGCCAGCAGTGAACCCCCGGATTGGGTATCCTACAATGAGCAGTTCTTC
cdr3_aa: CASSEPPDWVSYNEQFF

clone_size: .
d_call: .
cdr3_length: 15
v_call: TRBV4-2
j_call: TRBJ2-7
cdr3_nt: TGTGCCAGCAGCCAACCGGGGGAATACTCCTACGAGCAGTACTTC
cdr3_aa: CASSQPGEYSYEQYF

clone_size: .
d_call: TRBD1
cdr3_length: 16
v_call: TRBV5-1
j_call: TRBJ2-3
cdr3_nt: TGCGCCAGCAGACTAAGGGGGACAGGGGGCACAGATACGCAGTATTTT
cdr3_aa: CASRLRGTGGTDTQYF

clone_size: .
d_call: TRBD1
cdr3_length: 16
v_call: TRBV9
j_call: TRBJ2-2
cdr3_nt: TGTGCCAGCAGCGAACACAGGGGAGAGAACACCGGGGAGCTGTTTTTT
cdr3_aa: CASSEHRGENTGELFF